These T cell receptor beta chains were read from a single sample in a study of OX40 agonist ivuxolimab in advanced cancers. TCRdb's copy holds only in-frame clones and misses some; the assay was immunoSEQ multiplex PCR. Here the sample spans some 53,000 clones, approximately 94% being singletons. Sequenced material: CD4+ or CD8+ T cells sorted from blood, taken in a trial of the OX40 agonist ivuxolimab. Source of these receptors: an adult with an advanced solid tumor such as melanoma, head and neck, liver or kidney cancer. The CDR3 runs from the conserved cysteine through the conserved F or W. A D gene is named only where the DNA matches it firmly. The size entry is marked missing in some rows and otherwise reads once, few, many or a size class.

v_call	d_call	clone_size	j_call	cdr3_aa	cdr3_nt
TRBV28	TRBD2	few	TRBJ2-7	CASSSPTSGVTYEQYF	TGTGCCAGCAGTTCCCCCACTAGCGGGGTTACCTACGAGCAGTACTTC
TRBV19	-	-	TRBJ2-5	CASSIWAAETQYF	TGTGCCAGTAGTATATGGGCGGCGGAGACCCAGTACTTC
TRBV7-6	-	-	TRBJ2-7	CASSPGLDTGEQYF	TGTGCCAGCAGCCCAGGACTCGATACGGGGGAGCAGTACTTC
TRBV9	TRBD2	-	TRBJ2-3	CASSVVAGGVDTQYF	TGTGCCAGCAGCGTAGTAGCGGGAGGGGTAGATACGCAGTATTTT
TRBV7-6	TRBD1	-	TRBJ2-7	CASSLATGGGSYEQYF	TGTGCCAGCAGCTTAGCGACAGGGGGAGGGAGCTACGAGCAGTACTTC
TRBV27	-	-	TRBJ2-1	CASSFQGGEQFF	TGTGCCAGCAGTTTTCAGGGCGGGGAGCAGTTCTTC
TRBV28	-	-	TRBJ2-7	CASTQPGAGYEQYF	TGTGCCAGCACCCAGCCAGGGGCAGGGTACGAGCAGTACTTC
TRBV6-5	-	-	TRBJ2-7	CASSYSGNGEQYF	TGTGCCAGCAGTTACTCTGGGAACGGCGAGCAGTACTTC
TRBV5-4	-	-	TRBJ2-7	CASSLGMGQEQYF	TGTGCCAGCAGCTTGGGGATGGGGCAGGAGCAGTACTTC
TRBV19	-	-	TRBJ2-1	CASAIRESRGDEQFF	TGTGCCAGTGCCATTCGGGAGTCTCGCGGGGATGAGCAGTTCTTC
TRBV28	-	-	TRBJ2-7	CASSLRLVQRVAYEQYF	TGTGCCAGCAGTTTACGACTAGTCCAGCGGGTTGCCTACGAGCAGTACTTC
TRBV11-2	TRBD2	-	TRBJ2-3	CASSYPTSGATDTQYF	TGTGCCAGCAGCTATCCGACTAGCGGGGCGACAGATACGCAGTATTTT
TRBV10-2	TRBD2	-	TRBJ2-7	CASTTTPGLDVEQYF	TGCGCCAGCACTACCACCCCCGGACTAGACGTCGAGCAGTACTTC
TRBV6-5	-	-	TRBJ2-7	CASSQEPSYEQYF	TGTGCCAGCAGTCAGGAACCCTCCTACGAGCAGTACTTC
TRBV7-2	TRBD2	-	TRBJ2-2	CASSLSAGTGELFF	TGTGCCAGCAGCTTATCAGCGGGGACCGGGGAGCTGTTTTTT
TRBV7-8	-	-	TRBJ1-3	CASSSGPIGGNTIYF	TGTGCCAGCAGCTCAGGACCAATTGGAGGAAACACCATATATTTT
TRBV18	TRBD1	-	TRBJ1-1	CASFPGQGLKNTEAFF	TGTGCCAGCTTTCCGGGACAGGGGCTTAAAAACACTGAAGCTTTCTTT
TRBV27	-	-	TRBJ2-1	CASSPLPVAVYNEQFF	TGTGCCAGCAGTCCGCTTCCGGTAGCGGTATACAATGAGCAGTTCTTC
TRBV25-1	TRBD2	-	TRBJ2-7	CASSEYGLAGAYEQYF	TGTGCCAGCAGTGAATATGGACTAGCGGGAGCTTACGAGCAGTACTTC
TRBV7-2	-	-	TRBJ2-3	CASSLDTDTQYF	TGTGCCAGCAGCCTAGACACAGATACGCAGTATTTT
TRBV9	TRBD1	-	TRBJ2-1	CASSKTGSSYNEQFF	TGTGCCAGCAGCAAGACAGGGAGCTCCTACAATGAGCAGTTCTTC
TRBV28	-	-	TRBJ2-4	CASSYSGNIQYF	TGTGCCAGCAGTTACTCAGGAAACATTCAGTACTTC
TRBV14	TRBD2	-	TRBJ2-5	CASSQSLLAGGHQETQYF	TGTGCCAGCAGCCAATCTTTACTAGCGGGAGGGCATCAAGAGACCCAGTACTTC
TRBV2	TRBD2	-	TRBJ2-7	CASSEGTSETYEQYF	TGTGCCAGCAGTGAAGGGACTAGCGAGACCTACGAGCAGTACTTC
TRBV28	-	-	TRBJ1-4	CASSRGLLNEKLFF	TGTGCCAGCAGTCGAGGGCTCCTTAATGAAAAACTGTTTTTT
TRBV5-4	TRBD1	-	TRBJ2-1	CASSEGQEQFF	TGTGCCAGCAGCGAGGGACAGGAGCAGTTCTTC
TRBV7-6	TRBD1	once	TRBJ2-7	CASSSGQGTYEQYF	TGTGCCAGCAGCTCGGGACAGGGAACCTACGAGCAGTACTTC
TRBV21-1	-	-	TRBJ1-4	CASSFPAEKLFF	TGTGCCAGCAGCTTTCCTGCTGAAAAACTGTTTTTT
TRBV5-6	TRBD1	-	TRBJ1-4	CASSRGTAATNEKLFF	TGTGCCAGCAGCCGAGGGACAGCTGCAACTAATGAAAAACTGTTTTTT
TRBV28	-	-	TRBJ2-7	CASTSAGSSYEQYF	TGTGCCAGCACCTCCGCAGGGTCTTCCTACGAGCAGTACTTC
TRBV10-1	-	-	TRBJ2-3	CASSDIGISTQYF	TGCGCCAGCAGTGATATTGGGATCTCTACGCAGTATTTT
TRBV10-1	TRBD1	-	TRBJ2-7	CASGDRSYEQYF	TGCGCCAGTGGGGACAGGTCCTACGAGCAGTACTTC
TRBV5-4	TRBD2	once	TRBJ2-5	CASRSTSGSGETQYF	TGTGCCAGCAGATCGACTAGCGGGAGTGGGGAGACCCAGTACTTC
TRBV28	-	-	TRBJ2-1	CASSSSPGEGRVVGEQFF	TGTGCCAGCAGTTCGTCCCCAGGGGAGGGGCGGGTGGTGGGTGAGCAGTTCTTC
TRBV11-2	-	-	TRBJ2-7	CAGSRGHFDSTNYEQYF	TGTGCCGGGAGCAGGGGACACTTTGATTCAACGAACTACGAGCAGTACTTC
TRBV7-3	-	-	TRBJ2-1	CASSSDAGWDEQFF	TGTGCCAGCAGCTCCGACGCAGGATGGGATGAGCAGTTCTTC
TRBV27	-	-	TRBJ1-2	CASSLTGSYGYTF	TGTGCCAGCAGTTTAACGGGGTCCTATGGCTACACCTTC
TRBV4-2	TRBD2	once	TRBJ2-1	CASSQSPESGGAYNEQFF	TGTGCCAGCAGCCAGAGCCCGGAGAGCGGGGGGGCCTACAATGAGCAGTTCTTC
TRBV4-1	-	-	TRBJ2-7	CASSPVSRGAYEQYF	TGCGCCAGCAGCCCAGTCAGCAGGGGCGCCTACGAGCAGTACTTC
TRBV28	-	-	TRBJ2-1	CASSFQGLDNEQFF	TGTGCCAGCAGTTTTCAAGGGTTGGACAATGAGCAGTTCTTC
TRBV27	TRBD1	-	TRBJ1-2	CASSLSTGGSSGYTF	TGTGCCAGCAGTTTATCGACAGGGGGTTCGAGTGGCTACACCTTC
TRBV4-1	TRBD1	-	TRBJ2-2	CASSQGTGGRTGELFF	TGCGCCAGCAGCCAAGGGACAGGGGGCCGTACCGGGGAGCTGTTTTTT
TRBV15	-	once	TRBJ2-7	CATSSPQGHYEQYF	TGTGCCACCAGCAGCCCACAGGGACATTACGAGCAGTACTTC
TRBV5-6	TRBD1	-	TRBJ2-7	CASSFGTGVYEQYF	TGTGCCAGCAGCTTTGGGACAGGGGTCTACGAGCAGTACTTC
TRBV27	TRBD2	once	TRBJ2-3	CASSFIAGGTDTQYF	TGTGCCAGCAGTTTTATAGCGGGCGGCACAGATACGCAGTATTTT
TRBV5-1	-	-	TRBJ2-7	CASSAGRSYEQYF	TGCGCCAGCAGCGCCGGGCGCTCCTACGAGCAGTACTTC
TRBV11-2	-	-	TRBJ2-5	CASSDDGLRAGHDPGTQYF	TGTGCCAGCAGCGACGACGGACTGAGAGCGGGCCACGACCCGGGGACCCAGTACTTC
TRBV10-3	-	-	TRBJ2-1	CAISLSDGSYNEQFF	TGTGCCATCAGTTTATCGGATGGCTCCTACAATGAGCAGTTCTTC
TRBV27	TRBD2	-	TRBJ2-7	CASSSLAGVGEQYF	TGTGCCAGCAGTTCGCTAGCGGGAGTCGGCGAGCAGTACTTC
TRBV19	TRBD1	once	TRBJ2-7	CASSMGQGAYEQYF	TGTGCCAGTAGTATGGGACAGGGGGCGTACGAGCAGTACTTC
TRBV11-2	-	-	TRBJ2-7	CASSPKGPHYEQYF	TGTGCCAGCAGCCCGAAGGGACCGCACTACGAGCAGTACTTC
TRBV28	-	-	TRBJ2-7	CASTAGALAGSSYEQYF	TGTGCCAGCACCGCAGGGGCGCTGGCGGGCTCCTCCTACGAGCAGTACTTC
TRBV6-6	-	-	TRBJ1-1	CASSTRTTLDAEAFF	TGTGCCAGCAGTACGCGGACAACCCTGGATGCTGAAGCTTTCTTT
TRBV7-9	-	-	TRBJ2-7	CASSPRTSPYEQYF	TGTGCCAGCAGCCCGCGGACATCGCCCTACGAGCAGTACTTC